The 29 T cell receptor beta chains below were found in one sample sequenced in a study of cytomegalovirus exposure and HLA in healthy donors. This PCR relied on a set of 60 Vbeta primers and 13 Jbeta primers. The data were produced by immunoSEQ multiplex PCR, yet TCRdb's version contains in-frame clones alone and is incomplete. This table holds about 200,000 clones, 75% to 80% found once. Sequences were obtained from PBMCs. Every receptor here comes from a male donor in good health and CMV-seronegative.

J is TRBJ2-2 and V is TRBV7-2; D is possibly TRBD1 (6 bases). Trimming took off 5 bases at V and 3 bases at J, with 13 bases between the two ends. This CDR3 contains 15 residues. Germline-derived CDR1 and CDR2 are SGHTA and FQGNSA. The CDR3 DNA follows: TGTGCCAGCAGCGGTCGGACAGCCTACACCGGGGAGCTGTTTTTT. Protein sequence: CASSGRTAYTGELFF.

The V and J genes are TRBV4-2 and TRBJ2-2; D is ambiguous. The CDR3 contains 16 residues. V lost 0 bases to trimming and J lost 9 bases, with 17 bases between them. Germline V CDR1 and CDR2: LGHNA, YNFKEQ. The DNA of the CDR3 is TGTGCCAGCAGCCAAGAGGAAACGGCTATTAGCTGGGAGCTGTTTTTT. This sequence encodes CASSQEETAISWELFF.

The chain employs TRBV2 and TRBJ2-5, with 8 bases that match TRBD2. The J call may be incorrect, as the DNA end agrees better with TRBJ2-7. Germline CDR1 and CDR2: SNHLY and FYNNEI. There are 14 residues in the CDR3. CDR3 residues: CASSGTGGPYEQYF. The CDR3 nucleotides are TGTGCCAGCAGTGGAACGGGGGGGCCATACGAGCAGTACTTC.

This CDR3 is CASSLLAGGLGEQFF. The DNA for the CDR3 is TGCGCCAGCAGCCTCCTAGCGGGGGGGCTCGGTGAGCAGTTCTTC. V usage is TRBV5-1 and J usage is TRBJ2-1, with 12 positions matching TRBD2. Per the germline V gene, CDR1 is SGHRS and CDR2 is YFSETQ. V shed 4 bases and J 9 bases; nucleotides not matched to a gene: 8. The CDR3 extends over 15 amino acids.

The V gene is TRBV4-3, the J gene TRBJ2-3, with D possibly being TRBD2 (6 bases). The CDR3 sequence is 16 residues long. The V gene's germline CDR1 is LGHNA and CDR2 YSLEER. Trimming removed 0 bases from V and 2 bases from J, with 12 bases in between. Here the CDR3 DNA reads TGCGCCAGCAGCCAAGATCAACTAGCTGTCACAGATACGCAGTATTTT. Translating it yields CASSQDQLAVTDTQYF.

The chain carries TRBV14 and TRBJ2-7, with 11 positions matching TRBD2. J was trimmed by 4 bases and V by 2 bases; bases with no gene match: 4. CDR3 size: 15 residues. The germline V gene encodes CDR1 SGHDN and CDR2 FVKESK. CDR3 sequence (DNA): TGTGCCAGCAGCCAAATAGCGGGAGGGATATACGAGCAGTACTTC. It specifies CASSQIAGGIYEQYF.

The rearrangement joins TRBV28 to TRBJ1-3, with a weak D call TRBD1 (6 bases). V gave up 6 bases and J gave up 12 bases, with 12 bases separating them. Looked up from germline, CDR1 is MDHEN and CDR2 is SYDVKM. The CDR3 has 11 amino acids. The CDR3 reads CASRIQGNIYF. In DNA form, the CDR3 reads TGTGCCAGCAGGATACAGGGTAACATATATTTT.

The chain joins TRBV21-1 to TRBJ1-1. TRBV21-1 is deemed a pseudogene. The CDR3 consists of 15 residues. In DNA form, the CDR3 reads TGTGCCAGCAGCTTGGCCGGGGGATGTGGGACTGAAGCTTTCTTT. It codes for CASSLAGGCGTEAFF.

The chain has TRBV28 and TRBJ1-2, with unresolved D. Germline values: CDR1 MDHEN, CDR2 SYDVKM. The CDR3 loop spans 15 amino acids. V was shortened by 2 bases and J by 8 bases, with 18 bases between the two germline ends. The CDR3 loop reads CASSLITSSVRGYTF. CDR3 DNA sequence: TGTGCCAGCAGTTTAATCACCTCGTCGGTGAGAGGCTACACCTTC.

This clone was counted a single time. This chain uses TRBV4-1 with TRBJ2-5; a weak D match, TRBD1 (5 bases). The J call may not be correct, given that the DNA end is closer to TRBJ2-7. Looked up from germline, CDR1 is MGHRA and CDR2 is YSYEKL. This CDR3 spans 13 amino acids. CDR3 sequence: CASSLRGTYEQYF. DNA for the CDR3: TGCGCCAGCTCACTAAGGGGTACCTACGAGCAGTACTTC.

The gene calls are TRBV10-3 and TRBJ2-5, with D perhaps matching TRBD2 (5 bases). The CDR3 contains 14 residues. The V and J ends lost 4 bases and 3 bases respectively, with 12 bases between them. Germline V gene lookup returns CDR1 ENHRY and CDR2 SYGVKD. CDR3 in DNA: TGTGCCATCAGTGGGGTGAGCGGAGAAGAGACCCAGTACTTC. It codes for CAISGVSGEETQYF.

This chain links TRBV18 with TRBJ2-6; tentatively, D is TRBD1 (7 bases). Germline V gene data show CDR1 as KGHSH and CDR2 as LQKENI. The CDR3 is 18 amino acids. With 1 base removed from V and 0 bases from J, the gap between germline ends came to 13 bases. The CDR3 loop is CASSPLQGGSSGANVLTF. The CDR3 nucleotides are TGTGCCAGCTCACCACTCCAGGGGGGAAGCTCTGGGGCCAACGTCCTGACTTTC.

The rearrangement joins TRBV19 to TRBJ2-3; TRBD1 aligns across 8 bases. The CDR3 runs to 14 residues. V gave up 7 bases and J gave up 1 base; unmatched junction bases: 4. Germline V CDR1 and CDR2: LNHDA, SQIVND (reference sequence). The chain's CDR3 is CASTLTGGTDTQYF. In nucleotides, the CDR3 is TGTGCCAGTACCTTGACAGGGGGCACAGATACGCAGTATTTT.

DNA of the CDR3: TGTGCCAGCAGCGAACTACAGGGGCCTGCTAGCGAGGGCACCGGGGAGCTGTTTTTT. Protein product: CASSELQGPASEGTGELFF. The genes are TRBV9 and TRBJ2-2; TRBD1 is a possible D gene (7 bases). In germline, CDR1 is SGDLS, CDR2 YYNGEE. This CDR3 comprises 19 residues. V lost 3 bases and J lost 4, with 25 bases in between.

The rearrangement links TRBV5-1 to TRBJ1-6; 10 bases match TRBD1. The CDR3 has 16 amino acids. Trimming at V came to 4 bases and at J to 10 bases, leaving 11 bases not matched to a gene. Germline CDR1 is SGHRS and CDR2 is YFSETQ. CDR3: CASSPEGGTGASPLHF. CDR3 in DNA: TGCGCCAGCAGCCCCGAGGGCGGGACAGGGGCATCACCCCTCCACTTT.

To note about this clone: Distinct nucleotide sequences in the sample also encode this CDR3. The rearrangement uses TRBV7-2 and TRBJ2-7; D unclear. Germline V gives CDR1 SGHTA, CDR2 FQGNSA. V lost 4 bases and J lost 4, with 5 bases in between. The CDR3 is 11 residues long. This CDR3 reads CASSSIYEQYF. DNA of the CDR3: TGTGCCAGCAGCTCCATTTACGAGCAGTACTTC.

The chain is built from TRBV4-3 and TRBJ2-7, with 8 bases aligning to TRBD1. The germline CDR1 and CDR2 sequences are LGHNA and YSLEER. V shed 1 base, J shed 7 bases, and the junction held 15 bases outside the gene matches. This CDR3 has 17 amino acids. CDR3 region: CASSQARTGQATREQYF. CDR3 coding DNA: TGCGCCAGCAGCCAAGCACGAACGGGACAGGCGACTCGGGAGCAGTACTTC.

This clone occurred a few times. Other nucleotide sequences from this sample produce the same CDR3. This chain joins TRBV2 and TRBJ2-5, with TRBD2 as a possible D gene (6 bases). Germline V gene sequence: CDR1 SNHLY, CDR2 FYNNEI. The length of the CDR3 is 12 residues. Trimming removed 4 bases from V and 5 bases from J, with 8 bases in between. The CDR3 loop reads CASSGLVETQYF. In nucleotides, the CDR3 is TGTGCCAGCAGTGGACTAGTGGAGACCCAGTACTTC.

The chain has TRBV27 and TRBJ1-5, with D hard to call. Germline CDR1 and CDR2: MNHEY and SMNVEV (reference sequence). V was clipped by 1 base and J by 6 bases, with 7 bases between them. The length of the CDR3 is 13 residues. This chain's CDR3 is CASSLWSGQPQHF. DNA of the CDR3: TGTGCCAGCAGTTTATGGTCGGGTCAGCCCCAGCATTTT.

The V and J genes are TRBV28 and TRBJ1-4; the D gene is possibly TRBD1 (5 bases). Trimming stripped 5 bases from V and 9 bases from J, with 16 bases between. In germline, CDR1 is MDHEN, CDR2 SYDVKM. This CDR3 comprises 14 residues. The CDR3 sequence is CASSIRGGMKKLFF. As DNA, the CDR3 is TGTGCCAGCAGTATCCGGGGGGGTATGAAAAAACTGTTTTTT.

The chain recombines TRBV5-4 with TRBJ2-3; TRBD1 aligns across 8 bases. Germline CDR1 and CDR2: SGHNT and YYREEE (reference sequence). The V and J ends lost 0 bases and 3 bases, in that order; junction bases with no gene match: 6. CDR3 length: 16 amino acids. CDR3: CASSLATGAWTDTQYF. DNA for the CDR3: TGTGCCAGCAGCTTGGCGACAGGGGCGTGGACAGATACGCAGTATTTT.

V gene TRBV5-4 combines with J gene TRBJ2-1, with 11 nucleotides matching TRBD2. The CDR3 covers 16 residues. The V segment lost 3 bases and the J segment 8 bases; nucleotides outside the gene matches: 10. The V gene's germline CDR1 is SGHNT and CDR2 YYREEE (reference sequence). The CDR3 DNA reads TGTGCCAGCAGCTCCCTGGGCGCTAGCGGGAGGTATGAGCAGTTCTTC. This encodes CASSSLGASGRYEQFF.

The CDR3: CASRDTRTGRNQPQHF. As DNA, the CDR3 is TGTGCCAGCAGGGACACACGGACAGGGAGGAATCAGCCCCAGCATTTT. The gene calls are TRBV2 and TRBJ1-5; TRBD1 matches at 8 bases. The CDR3 is made up of 16 amino acids. Trimming cost V 6 bases and J 4 bases; bases outside gene matches: 11. Germline loops: CDR1 SNHLY, CDR2 FYNNEI. Full variable domain (remainder filled in from reference TRBV2 and TRBJ1-5): EPEVTQTPSHQVTQMGQEVILRCVPISNHLYFYWYRQILGQKVEFLVSFYNNEISEKSEIFDDQFSVERPDGSNFTLKIRSTKLEDSAMYFCASRDTRTGRNQPQHFGDGTRLSIL.

This clone was seen a single time. The CDR3 DNA is TGTGCCAGCAGTGAGGGGCTAGTGTCTGACGAGCAGTACTTC. Protein sequence: CASSEGLVSDEQYF. J is TRBJ2-7 and V is TRBV2, with D perhaps TRBD1 (5 bases). CDR3 length: 14 residues. Germline-derived CDR1 and CDR2 are SNHLY and FYNNEI. With 3 bases removed from V and 5 bases from J, the gap between germline ends came to 14 bases.

This chain links TRBV5-6 with TRBJ2-7; 7 positions agree with TRBD2. V shed 4 bases and J 6 bases; nucleotides not matched to a gene: 13. Germline V gene data show CDR1 as SGHDT and CDR2 as YYEEEE. The CDR3 runs to 15 residues. The CDR3 DNA reads TGTGCCAGCAGCCCGGAGGAACTTGGGGGGGTCGAGCAGTACTTC. Translation gives CASSPEELGGVEQYF.

The rearrangement links TRBV2 to TRBJ2-5; 11 bases are a match to TRBD2. Germline V gives CDR1 SNHLY, CDR2 FYNNEI. CDR3 length equals 15 residues. V was clipped by 8 bases and J by 3 bases; unmatched bases: 8. The CDR3 here is CASGKIAGGEETQYF. The DNA for the CDR3 is TGTGCCAGCGGAAAAATAGCGGGGGGGGAAGAGACCCAGTACTTC. Filled out from reference TRBV2 and TRBJ2-5, the complete variable domain reads EPEVTQTPSHQVTQMGQEVILRCVPISNHLYFYWYRQILGQKVEFLVSFYNNEISEKSEIFDDQFSVERPDGSNFTLKIRSTKLEDSAMYFCASGKIAGGEETQYFGPGTRLLVL.

The J gene is TRBJ1-5, the V gene TRBV7-9; D not resolved. Germline V lookup: CDR1 SEHNR, CDR2 FQNEAQ (reference sequence). The length of the CDR3 is 15 residues. Trimming took off 5 bases at V and 6 bases at J, with 17 bases between the two ends. CDR3 nucleotide sequence: TGTGCCAGCAGCCCAGTCGGCCCTACGGGTCAGCCCCAGCATTTT. This gives the protein CASSPVGPTGQPQHF.

The chain recombines TRBV4-3 with TRBJ1-2; the match to TRBD1 covers 7 bases. From germline, CDR1 is LGHNA and CDR2 YSLEER. CDR3 length: 16 residues. After removal of 1 base from V and 8 bases from J, the junction contained 13 bases not matched to a gene. The CDR3 bases are TGCGCCAGCAGCCAAGGACGAGGGATACAGGGGTGGGGCTACACCTTC. Residues: CASSQGRGIQGWGYTF.

The chain links TRBV7-2 to TRBJ2-3; D might be TRBD1 (6 bases). V was shortened by 0 bases and J by 4 bases, with 11 bases between the two germline ends. Germline CDR1 reads SGHTA; CDR2 reads FQGNSA. This CDR3 is 15 amino acids long. Here the CDR3 reads CASSLAGTKSDTQYF. CDR3 nucleotide sequence: TGTGCCAGCAGCTTAGCCGGGACAAAGTCAGATACGCAGTATTTT.